This T cell receptor (beta chain) was obtained from a study of CD8 T cells in ankylosing spondylitis. Notes on the study in general: Enrichment of disease-linked clones was reportedly significant in matched ankylosing spondylitis synovial fluid. Characteristic, it appeared, of ankylosing spondylitis blood was a TCR beta motif of eight highly homologous variants.

This clonotype showed up just a few times. As yet, its antigen is unknown. V was shortened by 6 bases and J by 7 bases, with 18 bases between the two germline ends. This CDR3 spans 14 amino acids. TCRdb re-called the 5' RACE reads with MiXCR, one entry per CDR3 protein. The sample carries around 480,000 distinct CDR3 sequences, 17% recorded once. The sample consisted of blood, either unsorted or a sorted T cell fraction (not recorded which). The receptor's source is a male donor with ankylosing spondylitis. The V gene is TRBV12-3 or TRBV12-4, the J gene TRBJ2-5; D uncertain. CDR3 sequence (DNA): TGTGCCAGCAGCCCTAGTGTGGACCCGGGGACCCAGTACTTC. Protein: CASSPSVDPGTQYF.